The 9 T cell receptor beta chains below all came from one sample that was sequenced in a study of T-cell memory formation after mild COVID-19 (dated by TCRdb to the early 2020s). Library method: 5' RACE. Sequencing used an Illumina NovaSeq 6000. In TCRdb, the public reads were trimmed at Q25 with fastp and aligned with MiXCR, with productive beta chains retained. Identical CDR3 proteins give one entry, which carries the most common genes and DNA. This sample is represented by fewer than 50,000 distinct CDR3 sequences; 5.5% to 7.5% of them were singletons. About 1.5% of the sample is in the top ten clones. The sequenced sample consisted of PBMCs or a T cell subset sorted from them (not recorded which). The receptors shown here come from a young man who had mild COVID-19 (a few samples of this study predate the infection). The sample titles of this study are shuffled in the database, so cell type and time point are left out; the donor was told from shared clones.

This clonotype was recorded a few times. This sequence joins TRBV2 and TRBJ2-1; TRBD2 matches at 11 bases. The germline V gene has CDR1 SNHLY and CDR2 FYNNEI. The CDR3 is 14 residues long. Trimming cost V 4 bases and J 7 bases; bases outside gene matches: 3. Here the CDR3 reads CASSVAGGQNEQFF. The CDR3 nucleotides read TGTGCCAGCAGTGTAGCGGGGGGGCAAAATGAGCAGTTCTTC. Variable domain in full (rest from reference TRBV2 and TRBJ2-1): EPEVTQTPSHQVTQMGQEVILRCVPISNHLYFYWYRQILGQKVEFLVSFYNNEISEKSEIFDDQFSVERPDGSNFTLKIRSTKLEDSAMYFCASSVAGGQNEQFFGPGTRLTVL.

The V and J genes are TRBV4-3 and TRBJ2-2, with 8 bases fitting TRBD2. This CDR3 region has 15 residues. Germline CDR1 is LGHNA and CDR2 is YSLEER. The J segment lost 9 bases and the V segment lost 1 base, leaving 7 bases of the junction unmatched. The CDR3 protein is CASSQGSGVDRELFF. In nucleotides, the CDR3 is TGCGCCAGCAGCCAAGGTAGCGGGGTTGACCGGGAGCTGTTTTTT.

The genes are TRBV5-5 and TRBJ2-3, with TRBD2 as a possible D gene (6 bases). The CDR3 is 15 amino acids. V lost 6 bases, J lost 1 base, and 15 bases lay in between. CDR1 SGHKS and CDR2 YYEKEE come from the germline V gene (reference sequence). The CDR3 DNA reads TGTGCCAGCAAAGACGGGTGGGGGGGCACAGATACGCAGTATTTT. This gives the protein CASKDGWGGTDTQYF. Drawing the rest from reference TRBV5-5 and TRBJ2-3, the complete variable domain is DAGVTQSPTHLIKTRGQQVTLRCSPISGHKSVSWYQQVLGQGPQFIFQYYEKEERGRGNFPDRFSARQFPNYSSELNVNALLLGDSALYLCASKDGWGGTDTQYFGPGTRLTVL.

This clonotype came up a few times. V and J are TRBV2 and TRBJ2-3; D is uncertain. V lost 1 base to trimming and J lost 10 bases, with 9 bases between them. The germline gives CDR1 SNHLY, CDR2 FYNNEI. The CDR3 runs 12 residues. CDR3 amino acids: CASSEEVTAQYF. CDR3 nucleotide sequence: TGTGCCAGCAGTGAAGAGGTCACGGCGCAGTATTTT.

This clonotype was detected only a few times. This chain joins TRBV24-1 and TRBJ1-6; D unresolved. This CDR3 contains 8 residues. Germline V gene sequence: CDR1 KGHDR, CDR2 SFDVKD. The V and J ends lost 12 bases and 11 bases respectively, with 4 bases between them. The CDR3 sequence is CAPAPLHF. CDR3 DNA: TGTGCCCCCGCACCCCTCCACTTT.

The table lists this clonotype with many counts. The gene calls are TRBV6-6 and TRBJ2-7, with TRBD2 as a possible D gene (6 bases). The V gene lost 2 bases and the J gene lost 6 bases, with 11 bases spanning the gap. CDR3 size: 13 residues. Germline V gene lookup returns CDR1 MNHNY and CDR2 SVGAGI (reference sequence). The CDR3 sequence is CASSYGEEFEQYF. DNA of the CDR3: TGTGCCAGCAGTTACGGGGAGGAATTCGAGCAGTACTTC.

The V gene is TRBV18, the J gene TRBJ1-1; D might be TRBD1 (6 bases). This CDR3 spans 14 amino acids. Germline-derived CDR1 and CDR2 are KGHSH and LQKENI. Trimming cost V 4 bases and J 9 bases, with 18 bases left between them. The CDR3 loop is CASSQSSGGPQAFF. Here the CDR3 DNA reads TGTGCCAGCTCACAATCCTCGGGGGGCCCACAAGCTTTCTTT.

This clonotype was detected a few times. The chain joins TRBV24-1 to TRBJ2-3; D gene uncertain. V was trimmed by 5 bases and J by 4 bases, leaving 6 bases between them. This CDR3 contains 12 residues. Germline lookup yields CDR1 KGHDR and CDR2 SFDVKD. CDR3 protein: CATSAEADTQYF. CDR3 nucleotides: TGTGCCACCAGTGCCGAGGCAGATACGCAGTATTTT.

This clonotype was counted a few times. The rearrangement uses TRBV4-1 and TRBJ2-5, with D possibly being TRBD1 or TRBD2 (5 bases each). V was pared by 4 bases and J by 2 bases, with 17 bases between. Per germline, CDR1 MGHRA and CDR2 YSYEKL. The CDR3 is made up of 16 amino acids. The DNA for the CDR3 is TGCGCCAGCAGCCCCACGGGGCACCCGGGACAAGAGACCCAGTACTTC. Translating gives CASSPTGHPGQETQYF.